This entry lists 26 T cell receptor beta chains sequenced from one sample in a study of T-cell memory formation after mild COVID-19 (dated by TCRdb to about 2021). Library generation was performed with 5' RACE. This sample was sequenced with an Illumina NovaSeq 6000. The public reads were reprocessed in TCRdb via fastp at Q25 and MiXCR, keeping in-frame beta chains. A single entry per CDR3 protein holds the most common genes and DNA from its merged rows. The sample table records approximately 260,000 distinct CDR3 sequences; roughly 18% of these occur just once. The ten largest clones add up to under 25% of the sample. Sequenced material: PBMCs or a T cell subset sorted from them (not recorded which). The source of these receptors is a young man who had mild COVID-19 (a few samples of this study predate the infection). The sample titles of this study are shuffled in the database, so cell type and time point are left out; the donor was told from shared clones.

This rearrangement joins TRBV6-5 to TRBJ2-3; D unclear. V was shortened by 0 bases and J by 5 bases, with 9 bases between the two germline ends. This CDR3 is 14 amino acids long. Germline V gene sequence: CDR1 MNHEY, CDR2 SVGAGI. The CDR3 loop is CASSYSTVQDTQYF. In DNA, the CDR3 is TGTGCCAGCAGTTACTCGACCGTCCAAGATACGCAGTATTTT.

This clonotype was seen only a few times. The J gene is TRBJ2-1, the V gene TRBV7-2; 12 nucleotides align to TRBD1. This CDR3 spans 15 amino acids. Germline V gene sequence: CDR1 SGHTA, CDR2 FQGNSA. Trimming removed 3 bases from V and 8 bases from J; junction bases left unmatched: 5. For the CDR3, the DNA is TGTGCCAGCAGCTTCACCGGGACAGGGGGCTATGAGCAGTTCTTC. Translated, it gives CASSFTGTGGYEQFF.

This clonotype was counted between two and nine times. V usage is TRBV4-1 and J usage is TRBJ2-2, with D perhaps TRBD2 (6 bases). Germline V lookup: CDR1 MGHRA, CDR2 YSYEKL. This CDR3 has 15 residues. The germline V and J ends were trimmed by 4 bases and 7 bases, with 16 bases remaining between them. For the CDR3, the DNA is TGCGCCAGCAGCCCCAGGCAGAGGGAGGACGGGGAGCTGTTTTTT. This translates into CASSPRQREDGELFF.

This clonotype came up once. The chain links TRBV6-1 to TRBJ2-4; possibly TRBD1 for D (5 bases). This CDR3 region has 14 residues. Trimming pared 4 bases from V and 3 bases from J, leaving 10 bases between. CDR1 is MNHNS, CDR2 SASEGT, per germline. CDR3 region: CASSVMDIKNIQYF. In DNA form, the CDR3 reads TGTGCCAGCAGTGTAATGGACATCAAAAACATTCAGTACTTC.

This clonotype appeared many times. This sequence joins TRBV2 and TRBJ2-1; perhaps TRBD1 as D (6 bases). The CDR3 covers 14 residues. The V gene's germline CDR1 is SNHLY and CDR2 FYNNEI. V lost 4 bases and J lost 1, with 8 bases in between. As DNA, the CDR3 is TGTGCCAGCAGTGTCAGGGGATCCTACAATGAGCAGTTCTTC. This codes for CASSVRGSYNEQFF. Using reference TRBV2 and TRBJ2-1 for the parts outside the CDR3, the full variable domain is EPEVTQTPSHQVTQMGQEVILRCVPISNHLYFYWYRQILGQKVEFLVSFYNNEISEKSEIFDDQFSVERPDGSNFTLKIRSTKLEDSAMYFCASSVRGSYNEQFFGPGTRLTVL.

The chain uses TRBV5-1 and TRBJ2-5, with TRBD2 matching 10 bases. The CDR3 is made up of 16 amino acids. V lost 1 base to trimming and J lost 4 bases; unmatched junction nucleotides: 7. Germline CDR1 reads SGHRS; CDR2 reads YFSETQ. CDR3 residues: CASSLQVPSGGETQYF. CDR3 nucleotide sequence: TGCGCCAGCAGCTTGCAGGTTCCTAGCGGGGGAGAGACCCAGTACTTC.

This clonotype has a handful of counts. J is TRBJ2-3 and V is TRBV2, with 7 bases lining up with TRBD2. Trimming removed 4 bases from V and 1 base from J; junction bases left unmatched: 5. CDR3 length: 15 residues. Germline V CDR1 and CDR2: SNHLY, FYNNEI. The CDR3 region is CASSARAGGTDTQYF. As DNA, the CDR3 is TGTGCCAGCAGTGCCCGCGCGGGGGGCACAGATACGCAGTATTTT.

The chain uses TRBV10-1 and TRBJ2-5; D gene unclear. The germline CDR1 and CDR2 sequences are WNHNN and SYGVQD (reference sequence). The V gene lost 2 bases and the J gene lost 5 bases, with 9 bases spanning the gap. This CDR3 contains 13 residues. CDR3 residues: CASSEGVPETQYF. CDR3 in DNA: TGCGCCAGCAGTGAGGGGGTCCCGGAGACCCAGTACTTC.

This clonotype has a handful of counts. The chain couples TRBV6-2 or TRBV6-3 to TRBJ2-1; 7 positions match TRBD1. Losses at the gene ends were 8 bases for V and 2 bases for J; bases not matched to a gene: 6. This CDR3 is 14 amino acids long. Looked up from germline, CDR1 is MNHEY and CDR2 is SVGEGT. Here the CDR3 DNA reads TGTGCCAGCGCCCCACAGGGGACCTACAATGAGCAGTTCTTC. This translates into CASAPQGTYNEQFF.

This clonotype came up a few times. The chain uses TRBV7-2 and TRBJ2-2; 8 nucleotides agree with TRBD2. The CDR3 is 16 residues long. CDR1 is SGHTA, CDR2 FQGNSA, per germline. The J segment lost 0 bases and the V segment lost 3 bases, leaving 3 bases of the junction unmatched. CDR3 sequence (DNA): TGTGCCAGCAGCTTTGTCGGGGGGGCGAACACCGGGGAGCTGTTTTTT. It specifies CASSFVGGANTGELFF. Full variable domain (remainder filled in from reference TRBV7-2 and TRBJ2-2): GAGVSQSPSNKVTEKGKDVELRCDPISGHTALYWYRQSLGQGLEFLIYFQGNSAPDKSGLPSDRFSAERTGGSVSTLTIQRTQQEDSAVYLCASSFVGGANTGELFFGEGSRLTVL.

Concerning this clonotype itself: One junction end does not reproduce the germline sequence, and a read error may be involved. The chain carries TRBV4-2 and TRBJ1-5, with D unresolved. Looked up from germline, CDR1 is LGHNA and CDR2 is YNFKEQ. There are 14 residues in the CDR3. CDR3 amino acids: CASSPENSNKPQHF. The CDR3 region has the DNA TGTGCCAGCAGCCCAGAGAATAGCAATAAGCCCCAGCATTTT.

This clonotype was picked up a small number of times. CDR3 DNA sequence: TGCGCCAGCAGCCAGGGGATGATAAGACAGGGAAATTCACCCCTCCACTTT. Translated, it gives CASSQGMIRQGNSPLHF. This chain uses TRBV4-3 with TRBJ1-6; TRBD1 matches at 7 bases. CDR1 LGHNA and CDR2 YSLEER come from the germline V gene. V lost 3 bases, J lost 7 bases, and 12 bases stayed unmatched. The CDR3 runs 17 residues.

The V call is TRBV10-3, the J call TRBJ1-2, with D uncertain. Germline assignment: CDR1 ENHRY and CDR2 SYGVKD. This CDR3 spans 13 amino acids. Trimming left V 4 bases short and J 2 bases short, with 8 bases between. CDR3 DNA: TGTGCCATCAGTGGGACGGGGAACTATGGCTACACCTTC. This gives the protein CAISGTGNYGYTF.

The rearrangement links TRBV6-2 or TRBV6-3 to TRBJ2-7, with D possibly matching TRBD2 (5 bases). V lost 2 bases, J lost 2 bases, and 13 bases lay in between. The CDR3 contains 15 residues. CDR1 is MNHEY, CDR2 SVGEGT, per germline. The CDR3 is CASSYMAGGTYEQYF. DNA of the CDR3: TGTGCCAGCAGTTACATGGCGGGCGGAACCTACGAGCAGTACTTC.

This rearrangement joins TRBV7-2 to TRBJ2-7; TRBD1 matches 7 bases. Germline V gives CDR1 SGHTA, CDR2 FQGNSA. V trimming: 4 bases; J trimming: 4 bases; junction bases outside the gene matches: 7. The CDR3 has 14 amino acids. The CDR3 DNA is TGTGCCAGCAGCTCCTCGGGGACAGCTTACGAGCAGTACTTC. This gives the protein CASSSSGTAYEQYF. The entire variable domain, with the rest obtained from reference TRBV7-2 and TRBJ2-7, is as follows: GAGVSQSPSNKVTEKGKDVELRCDPISGHTALYWYRQSLGQGLEFLIYFQGNSAPDKSGLPSDRFSAERTGGSVSTLTIQRTQQEDSAVYLCASSSSGTAYEQYFGPGTRLTVT.

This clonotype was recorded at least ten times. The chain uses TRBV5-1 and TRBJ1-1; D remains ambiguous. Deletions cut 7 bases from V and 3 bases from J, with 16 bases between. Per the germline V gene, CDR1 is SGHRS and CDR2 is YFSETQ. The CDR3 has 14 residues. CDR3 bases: TGCGCCAGCGGCCTGGGGATATGGGACACTGAAGCTTTCTTT. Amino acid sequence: CASGLGIWDTEAFF.

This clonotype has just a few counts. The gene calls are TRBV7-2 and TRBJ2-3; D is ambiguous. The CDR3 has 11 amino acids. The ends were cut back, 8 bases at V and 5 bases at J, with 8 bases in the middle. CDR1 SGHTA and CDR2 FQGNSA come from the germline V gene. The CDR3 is CASGLGDTQYF. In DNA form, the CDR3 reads TGTGCCAGCGGGTTGGGAGATACGCAGTATTTT.

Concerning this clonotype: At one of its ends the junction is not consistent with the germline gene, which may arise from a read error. CDR3 nucleotide sequence: TGTGCCAGCAGTCCTGGCCAGAGCAGTGTCTTC. Protein product: CASSPGQSSVF. V is TRBV7-2 and J is TRBJ2-1; D uncertain. The CDR3 totals 11 residues. Germline loops: CDR1 SGHTA, CDR2 FQGNSA.

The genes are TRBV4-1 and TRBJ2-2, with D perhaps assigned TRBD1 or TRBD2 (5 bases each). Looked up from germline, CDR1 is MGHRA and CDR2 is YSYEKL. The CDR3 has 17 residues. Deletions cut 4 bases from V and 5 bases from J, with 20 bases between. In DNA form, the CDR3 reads TGCGCCAGCAGCCCCGGAAACTACTCCGGGGCTACCGGGGAGCTGTTTTTT. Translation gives CASSPGNYSGATGELFF.

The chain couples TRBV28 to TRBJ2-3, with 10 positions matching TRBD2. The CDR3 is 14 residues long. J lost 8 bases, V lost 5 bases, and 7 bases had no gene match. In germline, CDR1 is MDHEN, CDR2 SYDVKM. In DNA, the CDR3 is TGTGCCAGCAGTGGCAGCGGGGGGGTGGGTACGCAGTATTTT. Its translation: CASSGSGGVGTQYF.

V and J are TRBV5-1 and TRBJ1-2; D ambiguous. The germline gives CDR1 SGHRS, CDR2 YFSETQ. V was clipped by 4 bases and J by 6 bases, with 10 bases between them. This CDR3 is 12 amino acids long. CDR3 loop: CASSENGHGYTF. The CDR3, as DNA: TGCGCCAGCAGCGAGAACGGACATGGCTACACCTTC.

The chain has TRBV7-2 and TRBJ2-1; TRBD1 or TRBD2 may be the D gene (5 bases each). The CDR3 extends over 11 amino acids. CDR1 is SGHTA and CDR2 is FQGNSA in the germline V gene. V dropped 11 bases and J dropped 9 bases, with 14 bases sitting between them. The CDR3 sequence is CAVEWGTEQFF. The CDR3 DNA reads TGTGCCGTCGAATGGGGGACTGAGCAGTTCTTC.

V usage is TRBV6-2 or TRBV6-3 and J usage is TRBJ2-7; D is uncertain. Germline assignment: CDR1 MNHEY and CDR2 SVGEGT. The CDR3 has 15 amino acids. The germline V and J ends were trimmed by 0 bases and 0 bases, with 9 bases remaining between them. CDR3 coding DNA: TGTGCCAGCAGTTACTCGGGTTTCAGCTCCTACGAGCAGTACTTC. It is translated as CASSYSGFSSYEQYF.

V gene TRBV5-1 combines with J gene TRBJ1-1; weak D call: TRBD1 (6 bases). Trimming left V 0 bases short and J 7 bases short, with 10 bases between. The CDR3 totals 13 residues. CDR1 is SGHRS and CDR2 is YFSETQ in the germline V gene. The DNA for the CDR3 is TGCGCCAGCAGCTTGGGGACAGCCGGTGAAGCTTTCTTT. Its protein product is CASSLGTAGEAFF.

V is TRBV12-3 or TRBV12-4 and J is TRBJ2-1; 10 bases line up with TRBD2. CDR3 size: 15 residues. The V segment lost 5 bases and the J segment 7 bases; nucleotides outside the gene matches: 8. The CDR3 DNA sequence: TGTGCCAGCAGTCCACTAGCGGGGATGTATAATGAGCAGTTCTTC. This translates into CASSPLAGMYNEQFF.

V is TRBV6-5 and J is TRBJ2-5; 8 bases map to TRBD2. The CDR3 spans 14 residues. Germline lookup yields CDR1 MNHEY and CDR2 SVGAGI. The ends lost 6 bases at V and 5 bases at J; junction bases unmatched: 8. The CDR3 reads CASSPGGARETQYF. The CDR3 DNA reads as TGTGCCAGCAGCCCCGGGGGGGCCCGGGAGACCCAGTACTTC.